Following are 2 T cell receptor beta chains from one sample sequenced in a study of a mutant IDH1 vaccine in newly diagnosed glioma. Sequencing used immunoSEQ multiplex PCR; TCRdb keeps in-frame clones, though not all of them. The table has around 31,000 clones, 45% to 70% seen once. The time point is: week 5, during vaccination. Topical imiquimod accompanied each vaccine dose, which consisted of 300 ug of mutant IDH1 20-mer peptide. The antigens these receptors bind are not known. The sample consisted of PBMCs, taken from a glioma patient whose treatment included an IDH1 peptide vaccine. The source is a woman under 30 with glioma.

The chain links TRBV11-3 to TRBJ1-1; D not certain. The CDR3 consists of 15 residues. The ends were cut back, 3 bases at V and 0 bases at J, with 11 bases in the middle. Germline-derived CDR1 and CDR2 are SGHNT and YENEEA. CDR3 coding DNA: TGTGCCAGCAGCTTCGGTGGTTCAGTGAACACTGAAGCTTTCTTT. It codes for CASSFGGSVNTEAFF. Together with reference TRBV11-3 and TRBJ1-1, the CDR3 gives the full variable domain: EAGVVQSPRYKIIEKKQPVAFWCNPISGHNTLYWYLQNLGQGPELLIRYENEEAVDDSQLPKDRFSAERLKGVDSTLKIQPAELGDSAVYLCASSFGGSVNTEAFFGQGTRLTVV.

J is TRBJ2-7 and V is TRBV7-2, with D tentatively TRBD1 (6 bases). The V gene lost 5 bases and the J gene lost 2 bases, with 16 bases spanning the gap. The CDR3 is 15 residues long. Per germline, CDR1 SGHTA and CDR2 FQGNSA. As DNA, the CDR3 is TGTGCCAGCAGCCCCGGACAGAATCCTCCCTACGAGCAGTACTTC. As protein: CASSPGQNPPYEQYF.